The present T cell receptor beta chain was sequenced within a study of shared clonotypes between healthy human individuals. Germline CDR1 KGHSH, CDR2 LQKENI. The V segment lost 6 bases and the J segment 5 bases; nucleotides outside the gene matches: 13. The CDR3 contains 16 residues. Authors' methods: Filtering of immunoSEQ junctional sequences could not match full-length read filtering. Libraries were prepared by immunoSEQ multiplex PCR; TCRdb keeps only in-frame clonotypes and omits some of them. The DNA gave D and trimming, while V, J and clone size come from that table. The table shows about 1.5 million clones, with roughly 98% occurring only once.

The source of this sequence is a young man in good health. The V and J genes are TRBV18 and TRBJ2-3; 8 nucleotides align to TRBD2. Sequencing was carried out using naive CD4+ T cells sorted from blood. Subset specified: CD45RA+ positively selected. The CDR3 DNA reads TGTGCCAGCTCGAGGGCTAGCGGGTCCCTGGGAGATACGCAGTATTTT. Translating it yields CASSRASGSLGDTQYF.